The clone carrying this TCR beta chain was observed many times. This CDR3 contains 15 residues. Germline values: CDR1 SEHNR, CDR2 FQNEAQ (reference sequence). With 0 bases removed from V and 3 bases from J, the gap between germline ends came to 9 bases. This entry belongs to a study of early T cells in non-severe SARS-CoV-2 infection. One entry per CDR3 protein results from TCRdb running MiXCR on the 5' RACE reads. The table shows 70,000 to 85,000 distinct CDR3 sequences, with 5% occurring only once. This clonotype was sampled from an adult who was a healthcare worker with PCR-confirmed SARS-CoV-2 infection or an uninfected control (not recorded which). The chain carries TRBV7-9 and TRBJ1-5; no firm D call. The sample here was whole blood, taken at baseline. For the CDR3, the DNA is TGTGCCAGCAGCTTAGCAGGTCTCGTCAATCAGCCCCAGCATTTT. It codes for CASSLAGLVNQPQHF.